Below are 27 T cell receptor beta chains sequenced from a single sample in a study of blood T cells in healthy people across ages. Primers used in a second PCR of roughly 6 to 11 cycles were a sample-barcoded 5' primer and a J-beta primer mix. TCRdb recomputed calls from the 5' RACE reads with MiXCR, one row per CDR3 protein. The repertoire holds about 930,000 distinct CDR3 sequences, roughly 29% seen once, with more than 8.5% in the top ten. Separately, the same data were catalogued under a study of T cells of mothers and their children.

Source material: blood. The receptors derive from a middle-aged woman in good health.

This clonotype showed up just a few times. The chain joins TRBV14 to TRBJ2-2; possibly TRBD1 or TRBD2 for D (7 bases each). Per the germline V gene, CDR1 is SGHDN and CDR2 is FVKESK. Deletions cut 4 bases from V and 6 bases from J, with 15 bases between. This CDR3 spans 15 amino acids. The DNA of the CDR3 is TGTGCCAGCAGCCCCGTACAGGGGAGGGCCGGGGAGCTGTTTTTT. This sequence encodes CASSPVQGRAGELFF. Combining the CDR3 with reference TRBV14 and TRBJ2-2 gives the whole variable domain EAGVTQFPSHSVIEKGQTVTLRCDPISGHDNLYWYRRVMGKEIKFLLHFVKESKQDESGMPNNRFLAERTGGTYSTLKVQPAELEDSGVYFCASSPVQGRAGELFFGEGSRLTVL.

The CDR3 is CASSLINEAFF. CDR3 coding DNA: TGTGCCAGCAGCTTAATCAATGAAGCTTTCTTT. The chain combines TRBV7-2 with TRBJ1-1; unclear D gene. V lost 2 bases, J lost 7 bases, and 5 bases lay in between. CDR1 and CDR2 from the germline V gene are SGHTA and FQGNSA. The CDR3 totals 11 residues.

For this clonotype: It may be a read error: a sequence one base away is much more abundant. The rearrangement uses TRBV7-2 and TRBJ1-2; tentatively, D is TRBD1 (5 bases). Germline V gene data show CDR1 as SGHTA and CDR2 as FQGNSA. There are 12 residues in the CDR3. The V end lost 1 base, the J end lost 10 bases, and 10 bases lay between the germline ends. The CDR3 region is CASSLGREYYTF. CDR3 bases: TGTGCCAGCAGCTTAGGCAGGGAGTACTACACCTTC.

The DNA for the CDR3 is TGCAGCTCAACCACCCCTCCGGAGACTGAAGCTTTCTTT. It translates to CSSTTPPETEAFF. The rearrangement uses TRBV29-1 and TRBJ1-1; D is undetermined. Germline V gene lookup returns CDR1 SQVTM and CDR2 ANQGSEA. Trimming shortened V by 8 bases and J by 5 bases, and 18 bases separated the two germline ends. The CDR3 consists of 13 residues.

The chain uses TRBV6-2 or TRBV6-3 and TRBJ2-1, with D maybe TRBD2 (7 bases). The J call may be wrong; the DNA end is better matched by TRBJ2-7. The CDR3 consists of 17 residues. The germline gives CDR1 MNHEY, CDR2 SVGEGT. CDR3 loop: CASSYNPGGLSYNEQYF. In nucleotides, the CDR3 is TGTGCCAGCAGTTATAATCCCGGGGGGCTCTCCTACAATGAGCAGTACTTC.

The sample holds one count of this clonotype. J is TRBJ2-7 and V is TRBV7-9; tentative D call: TRBD1 (7 bases). V lost 5 bases to trimming and J lost 3 bases, with 14 bases between them. The CDR3 contains 14 residues. The germline V gene has CDR1 SEHNR and CDR2 FQNEAQ (reference sequence). CDR3 nucleotide sequence: TGTGCCAGCAGCAACACAGGGGAGGTCTACGAGCAGTACTTC. It encodes CASSNTGEVYEQYF.

This clonotype has just a few counts. The J gene is TRBJ2-1, the V gene TRBV25-1; possibly TRBD1 or TRBD2 for D (6 bases each). The CDR3 sequence is 12 residues long. Germline values: CDR1 MGHDK, CDR2 SYGVNS. V gave up 6 bases and J gave up 8 bases, with 11 bases separating them. The chain's CDR3 is CASREGVDEQFF. The CDR3 bases are TGTGCCAGCAGGGAGGGGGTGGATGAGCAGTTCTTC.

This clonotype was detected only a few times. The CDR3 DNA follows: TGCAGCGTTGAAGAAACAGGGGTCACCGGGGAGCTGTTTTTT. It codes for CSVEETGVTGELFF. This chain joins TRBV29-1 and TRBJ2-2, with 7 bases that match TRBD1. The CDR3 contains 14 residues. The germline V gene encodes CDR1 SQVTM and CDR2 ANQGSEA. The junction had 2 bases not matched to a gene; V was cut back by 0 bases and J by 4 bases.

This clonotype was found many times. The V and J genes are TRBV15 and TRBJ2-1; TRBD1 agrees at 7 bases. Germline V lookup: CDR1 LNHNV, CDR2 YYDKDF (reference sequence). The CDR3 length is 15 residues. Trimming cost V 4 bases and J 2 bases; bases outside gene matches: 5. CDR3 loop: CATSKTGAPYNEQFF. CDR3 DNA sequence: TGTGCCACCAGCAAAACAGGGGCCCCCTACAATGAGCAGTTCTTC.

This clonotype appeared many times. J is TRBJ2-5 and V is TRBV7-2; TRBD2 agrees at 8 bases. Germline CDR1 and CDR2: SGHTA and FQGNSA. The V and J ends lost 4 bases and 4 bases, in that order; junction bases with no gene match: 8. The CDR3 sequence is 15 residues long. The CDR3 loop reads CASSSTGLAAETQYF. The CDR3 DNA follows: TGTGCCAGCAGCTCGACCGGACTAGCTGCAGAGACCCAGTACTTC. Drawing the rest from reference TRBV7-2 and TRBJ2-5, the complete variable domain is GAGVSQSPSNKVTEKGKDVELRCDPISGHTALYWYRQSLGQGLEFLIYFQGNSAPDKSGLPSDRFSAERTGGSVSTLTIQRTQQEDSAVYLCASSSTGLAAETQYFGPGTRLLVL.

This chain joins TRBV10-3 and TRBJ1-5; D is possibly TRBD1 (5 bases). The CDR3 consists of 14 residues. Germline-derived CDR1 and CDR2 are ENHRY and SYGVKD. The germline V and J ends were trimmed by 3 bases and 5 bases, with 11 bases remaining between them. Written as DNA, the CDR3 is TGTGCCATCAGTGATGACAGTGCCCATCAGCCCCAGCATTTT. This encodes CAISDDSAHQPQHF.

The chain uses TRBV7-2 and TRBJ2-5, with 10 positions matching TRBD1. The end of the DNA fits TRBJ2-7 better, so the J call may be wrong. Germline V gene sequence: CDR1 SGHTA, CDR2 FQGNSA. The CDR3 spans 15 residues. In nucleotides, the CDR3 is TGTGCCAGCAGCCAAGGGACAGGGGAATTTGGCGAGCAGTACTTC. Protein sequence: CASSQGTGEFGEQYF.

For this clonotype: An end of the junction does not agree with germline; a read error may underlie this. This chain uses TRBV2 with TRBJ1-2; 9 nucleotides agree with TRBD1. In germline, CDR1 is SNHLY, CDR2 FYNNEI. The CDR3 has 12 amino acids. Written as DNA, the CDR3 is TGCGCCAGCAAATCGGACAGGGGAGACTACACCTTC. It translates to CASKSDRGDYTF.

The CDR3 DNA follows: TGCGCCAGCAGCTTGGAATGGGGGAAGACTGAAGCTTTCTTT. Protein product: CASSLEWGKTEAFF. This chain uses TRBV5-1 with TRBJ1-1; possibly TRBD1 for D (5 bases). The germline V gene has CDR1 SGHRS and CDR2 YFSETQ. V dropped 0 bases and J dropped 5 bases, with 11 bases sitting between them. The CDR3 loop spans 14 amino acids.

This clonotype turned up a few times. The chain recombines TRBV5-1 with TRBJ1-1; tentatively, D is TRBD1 (5 bases). The ends were cut back, 4 bases at V and 1 base at J, with 11 bases in the middle. The germline V gene encodes CDR1 SGHRS and CDR2 YFSETQ. CDR3 length: 14 amino acids. The CDR3: CASSGGLPNTEAFF. The CDR3 nucleotides read TGCGCCAGCAGCGGGGGACTCCCGAACACTGAAGCTTTCTTT.

This clonotype appeared a few times. The chain is built from TRBV4-3 and TRBJ2-3; 8 nucleotides match TRBD2. Trimming at V came to 4 bases and at J to 2 bases, leaving 8 bases not matched to a gene. There are 16 residues in the CDR3. CDR1 LGHNA and CDR2 YSLEER come from the germline V gene. The CDR3: CASSPHVAGFTDTQYF. The DNA of the CDR3 is TGCGCCAGCAGCCCCCACGTAGCGGGGTTCACAGATACGCAGTATTTT.

The chain carries TRBV24-1 and TRBJ2-3; maybe TRBD2 (6 bases). The germline CDR1 and CDR2 sequences are KGHDR and SFDVKD. V shed 7 bases and J shed 4 bases, with 11 bases lying between them. This CDR3 spans 13 amino acids. Here the CDR3 reads CATRGGMADTQYF. Here the CDR3 DNA reads TGTGCCACCAGGGGCGGGATGGCAGATACGCAGTATTTT.

The genes are TRBV10-3 and TRBJ2-1; 11 bases match TRBD1. Germline CDR1 ENHRY, CDR2 SYGVKD. The CDR3 has 17 residues. V was pared by 5 bases and J by 4 bases, with 10 bases of the junction left unmatched. DNA for the CDR3: TGTGCCATCAGTTCGATCCCGGGACAGGGGGTGTACAATGAGCAGTTCTTC. It codes for CAISSIPGQGVYNEQFF.

The table lists this clonotype with many counts. This chain uses TRBV12-3 or TRBV12-4 with TRBJ2-7; the D is unclear. The CDR3 consists of 12 residues. V lost 5 bases to trimming and J lost 4 bases, with 9 bases between them. Here the CDR3 DNA reads TGTGCCAGCAGTAAAAGGGTATACGAGCAGTACTTC. Its protein product is CASSKRVYEQYF.

Comments on this clonotype: The junction departs from the called germline gene at one end, perhaps through a read error. The chain joins TRBV2 to TRBJ1-2, with D perhaps matching TRBD1 (6 bases). Germline V gene data show CDR1 as SNHLY and CDR2 as FYNNEI. This CDR3 has 13 amino acids. The DNA of the CDR3 is TGTGCCAGCAGTGAACAGGGGAACTGTGGCTACACCTTC. This encodes CASSEQGNCGYTF.

Notes on this clonotype: A much more abundant neighbour one base away suggests this may be a read error. This chain connects TRBV5-1 to TRBJ2-5; D uncertain. Trimming cost V 0 bases and J 11 bases, with 11 bases left between them. CDR3 length: 12 residues. Per germline, CDR1 SGHRS and CDR2 YFSETQ. The CDR3 protein is CASSLDSLVQYF. In nucleotides, the CDR3 is TGCGCCAGCAGCTTGGACAGCCTTGTGCAGTACTTC.

The J gene is TRBJ2-1, the V gene TRBV7-2; 10 nucleotides agree with TRBD2. This CDR3 region has 15 residues. After removal of 2 bases from V and 7 bases from J, the junction contained 5 bases not matched to a gene. The germline CDR1 and CDR2 sequences are SGHTA and FQGNSA. CDR3 nucleotides: TGTGCCAGCAGCTTAAAGCGGGGGGGGGTAAATGAGCAGTTCTTC. This codes for CASSLKRGGVNEQFF.

Many counts were recorded for this clonotype. The genes are TRBV6-5 and TRBJ2-4; 9 bases align to TRBD2. Germline V lookup: CDR1 MNHEY, CDR2 SVGAGI. The CDR3 contains 16 residues. V lost 8 bases to trimming and J lost 3 bases; unmatched junction nucleotides: 11. The CDR3 DNA reads TGTGCCAGCCAAGCGGGGGGAATTTCGTTCAAAAACATTCAGTACTTC. Encoded protein: CASQAGGISFKNIQYF.

The V and J genes are TRBV4-3 and TRBJ2-4; D is tentatively TRBD1 or TRBD2 (6 bases each). Germline V gene data show CDR1 as LGHNA and CDR2 as YSLEER. The CDR3 loop spans 14 amino acids. V was trimmed by 0 bases and J by 13 bases, leaving 16 bases between them. For the CDR3, the DNA is TGCGCCAGCAGCCAAGATCGGGGGCTGGGGGAGCAGTACTTC. As protein: CASSQDRGLGEQYF.

The chain carries TRBV20-1 and TRBJ2-7; D unresolved. The CDR3 has 15 amino acids. Looked up from germline, CDR1 is DFQATT and CDR2 is SNEGSKA (reference sequence). Trimming removed 1 base at V and 3 bases at J, with 16 bases between. The CDR3 loop reads CSARARSTRFYEQYF. DNA for the CDR3: TGCAGTGCTAGAGCCCGAAGTACCCGTTTCTACGAGCAGTACTTC.

The chain couples TRBV7-2 to TRBJ2-3, with TRBD2 matching 8 bases. After removal of 2 bases from V and 6 bases from J, the junction contained 10 bases not matched to a gene. The CDR3 covers 16 residues. Germline V gene lookup returns CDR1 SGHTA and CDR2 FQGNSA. The CDR3 DNA is TGTGCCAGCAGCTTAAATCCACCGAGCGGGGGTGATACGCAGTATTTT. Translating it yields CASSLNPPSGGDTQYF. Drawing the rest from reference TRBV7-2 and TRBJ2-3, the complete variable domain is GAGVSQSPSNKVTEKGKDVELRCDPISGHTALYWYRQSLGQGLEFLIYFQGNSAPDKSGLPSDRFSAERTGGSVSTLTIQRTQQEDSAVYLCASSLNPPSGGDTQYFGPGTRLTVL.

This clonotype was detected many times. This chain uses TRBV6-5 with TRBJ2-5; possibly TRBD1 for D (6 bases). V lost 8 bases and J lost 1, with 14 bases in between. The CDR3 contains 14 residues. Germline V lookup: CDR1 MNHEY, CDR2 SVGAGI. The CDR3 sequence: CASGSQGSQETQYF. CDR3 coding DNA: TGTGCCAGCGGCTCACAGGGAAGCCAAGAGACCCAGTACTTC.